Detailed here is one T cell receptor (beta chain). What it binds is unknown. The data stem from a study of cytomegalovirus exposure and HLA in healthy donors. Study-wide findings and caveats: The productive fraction for most TCR beta V segments was about 87% or about 30% in an earlier analysis.

V was cut by 7 bases and J by 3 bases, with 12 bases left in between. From germline, CDR1 is SGHRS and CDR2 YFSETQ. The CDR3 is 13 amino acids. The study ran its PCR with 60 Vbeta and 13 Jbeta primers. Using immunoSEQ multiplex PCR, the repertoire was profiled, and TCRdb retains in-frame clones only, with some absent. The repertoire holds approximately 280,000 clones, with 75% to 90% as singletons. The material sequenced was PBMCs. The sequence was obtained from a man aged 35 to 55 in good health and CMV-seropositive. This chain links TRBV5-1 with TRBJ2-3, with a tentative D call TRBD1 (7 bases). CDR3 loop: CASAAGGTDTQYF. As DNA, the CDR3 is TGCGCCAGCGCGGCAGGGGGGACAGATACGCAGTATTTT.